These 14 T cell receptor beta chains came from one sample sequenced in a study of cytomegalovirus exposure and HLA in healthy donors. Primers for the PCR totalled 60 Vbeta and 13 Jbeta. The protocol was immunoSEQ multiplex PCR, while the TCRdb copy is restricted to in-frame clones and leaves out a portion. The sample lists approximately 180,000 clones, around 80% occurring once. Material: PBMCs. The receptors come from a man aged 30 to 45 in good health and CMV-seropositive.

This chain uses TRBV10-2 with TRBJ2-2; 12 bases map to TRBD2. The CDR3 runs to 18 residues. Looked up from germline, CDR1 is WSHSY and CDR2 is SAAADI. J lost 2 bases, V lost 0 bases, and 4 bases had no gene match. The CDR3 spells CASSESLAGGHNTGELFF. The DNA for the CDR3 is TGCGCCAGCAGTGAGTCACTAGCGGGGGGCCATAACACCGGGGAGCTGTTTTTT.

This chain joins TRBV5-1 and TRBJ2-1; 11 positions match TRBD2. The CDR3 has 18 amino acids. Germline V lookup: CDR1 SGHRS, CDR2 YFSETQ. Losses at the gene ends were 3 bases for V and 0 bases for J; bases not matched to a gene: 8. In DNA, the CDR3 is TGCGCCAGCAGCTCGGGACTAGCGGCCTCAAGCTCCTACAATGAGCAGTTCTTC. Its translation: CASSSGLAASSSYNEQFF.

This clone was detected only once. The CDR3, as DNA: TGTGCCAGCAGTGAAAGGGCAGGGGGAAGCAATCAGCCCCAGCATTTT. Translated: CASSERAGGSNQPQHF. The J gene is TRBJ1-5, the V gene TRBV2; 7 nucleotides line up with TRBD1. This CDR3 comprises 16 residues. Looked up from germline, CDR1 is SNHLY and CDR2 is FYNNEI. Losses at the gene ends were 2 bases for V and 1 base for J; bases not matched to a gene: 5.

This clone showed up just a few times. The J gene is TRBJ1-2, the V gene TRBV2; D may be TRBD1 (5 bases). V lost 2 bases to trimming and J lost 1 base, with 11 bases between them. The CDR3 loop spans 15 amino acids. The germline V gene encodes CDR1 SNHLY and CDR2 FYNNEI. The CDR3 DNA is TGTGCCAGCAGTGAACTGGCAGGGATTAACTATGGCTACACCTTC. It specifies CASSELAGINYGYTF.

The chain uses TRBV10-3 and TRBJ2-7; 11 nucleotides match TRBD1. The CDR3 has 14 amino acids. Germline values: CDR1 ENHRY, CDR2 SYGVKD. V shed 6 bases and J 1 base; nucleotides not matched to a gene: 2. CDR3 sequence (DNA): TGTGCCATCAGCGGGACAGGGGGTTCCTACGAGCAGTACTTC. It translates to CAISGTGGSYEQYF.

In its sample, this clone was seen a few times. Here the CDR3 DNA reads TGTGCCAGCAGCCTCGACAGGGTGAGCTCCTACGAGCAGTACTTC. Its translation: CASSLDRVSSYEQYF. The V gene is TRBV7-8, the J gene TRBJ2-7; 7 bases are a match to TRBD1. Germline CDR1 is SGHVS and CDR2 is FQNEAQ. The trim removed 5 bases at V and 0 bases at J, leaving 7 bases unmatched. This CDR3 is 15 amino acids long.

The chain recombines TRBV7-8 with TRBJ1-1; 8 positions agree with TRBD1. The CDR3 spans 16 residues. The germline V gene encodes CDR1 SGHVS and CDR2 FQNEAQ. V was pared by 0 bases and J by 1 base, with 4 bases of the junction left unmatched. CDR3 residues: CASSLARQGRNTEAFF. The CDR3 nucleotides are TGTGCCAGCAGCTTAGCGCGACAGGGGCGGAACACTGAAGCTTTCTTT.

This sequence joins TRBV28 and TRBJ1-5; D not certain. The CDR3 has 20 residues. The V and J ends lost 6 bases and 1 base respectively, with 28 bases between them. Germline CDR1 reads MDHEN; CDR2 reads SYDVKM. CDR3 amino acids: CASRPSIFTAESKSNQPQHF. In DNA, the CDR3 is TGTGCCAGCAGACCATCCATTTTTACAGCCGAATCAAAGAGCAATCAGCCCCAGCATTTT.

The V call is TRBV10-2, the J call TRBJ2-3; D may be TRBD2 (6 bases). This CDR3 contains 14 residues. V lost 4 bases and J lost 2, with 10 bases in between. Germline assignment: CDR1 WSHSY and CDR2 SAAADI. The CDR3 here is CASSARENTDTQYF. The CDR3 region has the DNA TGCGCCAGCAGTGCCCGGGAGAACACAGATACGCAGTATTTT.

V is TRBV28 and J is TRBJ2-1; TRBD1 matches at 12 bases. This CDR3 has 16 amino acids. Unmatched junction bases numbered 5, after V lost 0 bases and J lost 8 bases. The germline CDR1 and CDR2 sequences are MDHEN and SYDVKM. The CDR3 coding sequence is TGTGCCAGCAGTTTATGGGGACAGGGGGCGCGAGATGAGCAGTTCTTC. Translation gives CASSLWGQGARDEQFF.

The chain carries TRBV27 and TRBJ2-3, with D possibly TRBD1 on 5 matching bases. V lost 2 bases and J lost 1, with 7 bases in between. Germline V CDR1 and CDR2: MNHEY, SMNVEV (reference sequence). The CDR3 is made up of 14 amino acids. CDR3 sequence: CASSLDRGTDTQYF. The DNA of the CDR3 is TGTGCCAGCAGTTTAGACAGAGGCACAGATACGCAGTATTTT.

DNA for the CDR3: TGTGCCAGCCGGGGAAGCTATGGCTACACCTTC. Translating gives CASRGSYGYTF. This rearrangement joins TRBV6-5 to TRBJ1-2; D is undetermined. V was cut by 8 bases and J by 4 bases, with 8 bases left in between. This CDR3 contains 11 residues. Germline V CDR1 and CDR2: MNHEY, SVGAGI.

This rearrangement joins TRBV7-9 to TRBJ2-1, with a possible D match to TRBD2 (5 bases). Between the trimmed V and J ends, which lost 5 bases and 12 bases, there was a span of 14 bases. The CDR3 spans 12 residues. CDR1 is SEHNR, CDR2 FQNEAQ, per germline (reference sequence). CDR3 nucleotides: TGTGCCAGCAGCCCGGAGGCAATGAGGCAGTTCTTC. Translated, it gives CASSPEAMRQFF.

The chain carries TRBV6-5 and TRBJ1-2; 7 bases fit TRBD1. The CDR3 covers 16 residues. Germline V gene data show CDR1 as MNHEY and CDR2 as SVGAGI. The J segment lost 4 bases and the V segment lost 4 bases, leaving 12 bases of the junction unmatched. The CDR3 spells CASSWRQGNEGYGYTF. CDR3 nucleotide sequence: TGTGCCAGCAGTTGGAGACAGGGTAATGAAGGCTATGGCTACACCTTC.